This is a list of T cell receptor beta chains from one sample in a study of CD8 T cells in ankylosing spondylitis. TCRdb re-called the 5' RACE reads with MiXCR, one entry per CDR3 protein. This table has a few hundred thousand distinct CDR3 sequences, roughly 8% appearing once. Sequenced input: blood, either unsorted or a sorted T cell fraction (not recorded which). All receptors come from a male donor with ankylosing spondylitis. Both conserved end residues are part of each CDR3. D genes are given only for firm matches. Only some rows state a clone size, as once, few, many or a class for expanded clones.

J: TRBJ2-1
length: 14
V: TRBV5-1
size: NA
D: NA
DNA: TGCGCCAGCAGCTTGGCAGCGGCCTACAATGAGCAGTTCTTC
CDR3: CASSLAAAYNEQFF

J: TRBJ2-1
length: 14
V: TRBV24-1
size: NA
D: NA
DNA: TGTGCCACCAGTGGAGGGTCGGCAAGCAATGAGCAGTTCTTC
CDR3: CATSGGSASNEQFF

J: TRBJ2-2
length: 19
V: TRBV28
size: NA
D: TRBD2
DNA: TGTGCCAGCAGTTTCCCCCGGTGGCTAGCGGGCGACTCCACCGGGGAGCTGTTTTTT
CDR3: CASSFPRWLAGDSTGELFF

J: TRBJ2-5
length: 15
V: TRBV15
size: few
D: NA
DNA: TGTGCCACCAGCAGAGATCTCAGGGGCGAAGAGACCCAGTACTTC
CDR3: CATSRDLRGEETQYF

J: TRBJ2-1
length: 15
V: TRBV6-1
size: few
D: NA
DNA: TGTGCCAGCAGTGAATTGGGAGGCCTCTACAATGAGCAGTTCTTC
CDR3: CASSELGGLYNEQFF

J: TRBJ1-2
length: 15
V: TRBV5-1
size: NA
D: NA
DNA: TGCGCCAGCAGCGCTGCGGCCTCATTTAACTATGGCTACACCTTC
CDR3: CASSAAASFNYGYTF

J: TRBJ2-7
length: 13
V: TRBV10-1
size: few
D: NA
DNA: TGCGCCAGCAGTCCGGTTCGCGGGGAGGTGCAGTACTTC
CDR3: CASSPVRGEVQYF

J: TRBJ1-4
length: 11
V: TRBV2
size: NA
D: NA
DNA: TGTGCCAGCAGGGGACGGCCAAAACTGTTTTTT
CDR3: CASRGRPKLFF

J: TRBJ2-5
length: 11
V: TRBV29-1
size: many
D: NA
DNA: TGCAGCGTTGAGGGGGGAGAGACCCAGTACTTC
CDR3: CSVEGGETQYF

J: TRBJ2-2
length: 14
V: TRBV4-3
size: few
D: TRBD1
DNA: TGCGCCAGCAGCTTGACAGGGGTGAACGGGGAGCTGTTTTTT
CDR3: CASSLTGVNGELFF

J: TRBJ1-1
length: 10
V: TRBV29-1
size: NA
D: NA
DNA: TGCAGCGTTGAGGACAGTCAAGCTTTCTTT
CDR3: CSVEDSQAFF

J: TRBJ1-5
length: 12
V: TRBV18
size: NA
D: NA
DNA: TGTGCCAGCTCAACAGACGGCCAGCCCCAGCATTTT
CDR3: CASSTDGQPQHF

J: TRBJ2-2
length: 14
V: TRBV21-1
size: few
D: NA
DNA: TGTGCCAGCAGCAAGATCAGGGGCGGCGGGGAGCTGTTTTTT
CDR3: CASSKIRGGGELFF

J: TRBJ2-2
length: 12
V: TRBV24-1
size: many
D: NA
DNA: TGTGCCACCTCCAGACGGACCGGGGAGCTGTTTTTT
CDR3: CATSRRTGELFF

J: TRBJ2-2
length: 14
V: TRBV12-3/TRBV12-4
size: many
D: NA
DNA: TGTGCCAGCAGTTTAGGAGGGACCACCGGGGAGCTGTTTTTT
CDR3: CASSLGGTTGELFF

J: TRBJ2-7
length: 12
V: TRBV28
size: many
D: NA
DNA: TGTGCCAGCAGTTTTCCGGCTATCGAGCAGTACTTC
CDR3: CASSFPAIEQYF

J: TRBJ1-6
length: 13
V: TRBV7-9
size: NA
D: NA
DNA: TGTGCCAGCAGTTCAGGGGCTAATTCACCCCTCCACTTT
CDR3: CASSSGANSPLHF

J: TRBJ2-7
length: 15
V: TRBV4-1
size: few
D: NA
DNA: TGCGCCAGCAGCCAAGAGGGCGGGGCTACCTACGAGCAGTACTTC
CDR3: CASSQEGGATYEQYF

J: TRBJ2-3
length: 13
V: TRBV29-1
size: NA
D: NA
DNA: TGCAGCGTTCAAGCGGAGGGCACAGATACGCAGTATTTT
CDR3: CSVQAEGTDTQYF

J: TRBJ2-5
length: 15
V: TRBV5-1
size: NA
D: NA
DNA: TGCGCCAGCAGCTTTAAACAGGGCTACCAAGAGACCCAGTACTTC
CDR3: CASSFKQGYQETQYF

J: TRBJ2-3
length: 19
V: TRBV6-1
size: few
D: NA
DNA: TGTGCCAGCAGTGCCCTTAACAGGGGGGGCGGGTTAATCACAGATACGCAGTATTTT
CDR3: CASSALNRGGGLITDTQYF

J: TRBJ2-2
length: 15
V: TRBV28
size: NA
D: TRBD1
DNA: TGTGCCAGCAGAGGGGGCGCTGGGAACACCGGGGAGCTGTTTTTT
CDR3: CASRGGAGNTGELFF

J: TRBJ2-2
length: 15
V: TRBV12-3/TRBV12-4
size: NA
D: NA
DNA: TGTGCCAGCAGTTTATTTGGGGCCGGCACCGGGGAGCTGTTTTTT
CDR3: CASSLFGAGTGELFF

J: TRBJ2-3
length: 17
V: TRBV5-1
size: many
D: NA
DNA: TGCGCCAGCAGCTTGGGGCCCGTTACAGGAAGCACAGATACGCAGTATTTT
CDR3: CASSLGPVTGSTDTQYF

J: TRBJ2-2
length: 15
V: TRBV7-9
size: many
D: TRBD1
DNA: TGTGCCAGCAGTTCAAGACAGGGTGGAACCGGGGAGCTGTTTTTT
CDR3: CASSSRQGGTGELFF

J: TRBJ2-2
length: 14
V: TRBV20-1
size: NA
D: TRBD2
DNA: TGCAGTGCAAAAGCGGGAGGGAACACCGGGGAGCTGTTTTTT
CDR3: CSAKAGGNTGELFF

J: TRBJ1-1
length: 11
V: TRBV6-5
size: many
D: TRBD1
DNA: TGTGCCAGCAGAGGACAGGGAGAAGCTTTCTTT
CDR3: CASRGQGEAFF

J: TRBJ1-2
length: 13
V: TRBV27
size: few
D: NA
DNA: TGTGCCAGCAGTTTCGGATGGAACTATGGCTACACCTTC
CDR3: CASSFGWNYGYTF

J: TRBJ2-7
length: 17
V: TRBV2
size: NA
D: TRBD2
DNA: TGTGCCAGCAGTGGCTTGTCCGCGACTAGCGGGAGTAGTGAGCAGTACTTC
CDR3: CASSGLSATSGSSEQYF

J: TRBJ1-1
length: 11
V: TRBV4-1
size: NA
D: NA
DNA: TGCGCCAGCAGACGAGGACAAGAAGCTTTCTTT
CDR3: CASRRGQEAFF